Below, 15 T cell receptor beta chains from the same sample are listed, as sequenced in a study of blood T cell repertoires in COVID-19. Using immunoSEQ multiplex PCR, the repertoire was profiled, and TCRdb retains in-frame clones only, with some absent. The data hold 150,000 to 200,000 clones, with about 85% observed a single time. Sequencing was done on a sample of PBMCs or T cells enriched from blood (not recorded which). The receptor source for this set is a woman aged 50 to 65 who had recovered from COVID-19.

This clone showed up just a few times. The chain joins TRBV6-5 to TRBJ1-1; D is unclear. V was trimmed by 2 bases and J by 0 bases, leaving 7 bases between them. This CDR3 region has 14 residues. Germline assignment: CDR1 MNHEY and CDR2 SVGAGI. CDR3 sequence: CASSYQSMNTEAFF. The CDR3 bases are TGTGCCAGCAGTTACCAGTCCATGAACACTGAAGCTTTCTTT.

The J gene is TRBJ2-7, the V gene TRBV11-1; D gene ambiguous. The CDR3 loop spans 16 amino acids. V was pared by 4 bases and J by 4 bases, with 20 bases between. Per the germline V gene, CDR1 is SGHAT and CDR2 is FQDESV (reference sequence). In DNA form, the CDR3 reads TGTGCCAGCAGCTCCGGCCTAGGAGTCCTCGGGTACGAGCAGTACTTC. Its translation is CASSSGLGVLGYEQYF.

The genes are TRBV5-1 and TRBJ2-2; D uncertain. V was shortened by 3 bases and J by 1 base, with 13 bases between the two germline ends. Germline values: CDR1 SGHRS, CDR2 YFSETQ. The CDR3 contains 16 residues. The CDR3 coding sequence is TGCGCCAGCAGCTCCGGTAATCGGTGGAACACCGGGGAGCTGTTTTTT. Amino acid sequence: CASSSGNRWNTGELFF.

This clone is a singleton in its sample. The chain recombines TRBV11-2 with TRBJ2-7; 9 bases agree with TRBD1. The CDR3 loop spans 15 amino acids. Trimming removed 1 base from V and 7 bases from J; junction bases left unmatched: 8. Germline loops: CDR1 SGHAT, CDR2 FQNNGV. The CDR3 sequence: CASSLVLQGAREQYF. Here the CDR3 DNA reads TGTGCCAGCAGCTTAGTCCTACAGGGGGCTCGAGAGCAGTACTTC. The complete variable domain, with remaining parts taken from reference TRBV11-2 and TRBJ2-7, reads EAGVAQSPRYKIIEKRQSVAFWCNPISGHATLYWYQQILGQGPKLLIQFQNNGVVDDSQLPKDRFSAERLKGVDSTLKIQPAKLEDSAVYLCASSLVLQGAREQYFGPGTRLTVT.

Concerning this clone itself: Other DNA sequences within the sample encode an identical CDR3. J is TRBJ1-1 and V is TRBV10-3, with a weak D call TRBD1 (6 bases). The germline CDR1 and CDR2 sequences are ENHRY and SYGVKD. The V gene lost 8 bases and the J gene lost 2 bases, with 9 bases spanning the gap. The CDR3 covers 12 residues. CDR3 residues: CAIAGVNTEAFF. In DNA, the CDR3 is TGTGCCATCGCAGGGGTCAACACTGAAGCTTTCTTT.

The chain employs TRBV7-9 and TRBJ1-1; 8 bases map to TRBD1. Trimming took 3 bases from V and 6 from J; bases not matched to a gene: 6. This CDR3 is 14 amino acids long. Germline loops: CDR1 SEHNR, CDR2 FQNEAQ (reference sequence). In DNA, the CDR3 is TGTGCCAGCAGCTTTTTCCGGGACAGGCCTGAAGCTTTCTTT. Translating it yields CASSFFRDRPEAFF. Complete variable domain (other parts from reference TRBV7-9 and TRBJ1-1): DTGVSQNPRHKITKRGQNVTFRCDPISEHNRLYWYRQTLGQGPEFLTYFQNEAQLEKSRLLSDRFSAERPKGSFSTLEIQRTEQGDSAMYLCASSFFRDRPEAFFGQGTRLTVV.

This chain uses TRBV7-3 with TRBJ2-3; the match to TRBD2 covers 7 bases. CDR3 length: 14 amino acids. After removal of 5 bases from V and 3 bases from J, the junction contained 5 bases not matched to a gene. Germline lookup yields CDR1 SGHTA and CDR2 FQGTGA. The CDR3 is CASSLLGGTDTQYF. In DNA, the CDR3 is TGTGCCAGCAGCCTCCTGGGGGGGACAGATACGCAGTATTTT.

The CDR3 region is CASSLRVPPGETQYF. In DNA, the CDR3 is TGTGCCAGCAGCTTGCGGGTACCTCCCGGCGAGACCCAGTACTTC. V and J are TRBV7-9 and TRBJ2-5; TRBD2 might be the D (5 bases). The CDR3 has 15 residues. V dropped 3 bases and J dropped 5 bases, with 16 bases sitting between them. Germline-derived CDR1 and CDR2 are SEHNR and FQNEAQ (reference sequence).

This clone was seen only a few times. The chain combines TRBV7-9 with TRBJ1-2; D ambiguous. The CDR3 totals 14 residues. Germline-derived CDR1 and CDR2 are SEHNR and FQNEAQ (reference sequence). Trimming pared 5 bases from V and 2 bases from J, leaving 12 bases between. As DNA, the CDR3 is TGTGCCAGCAGCGCTGAAGACTGGAACTATGGCTACACCTTC. Translating it yields CASSAEDWNYGYTF.

J is TRBJ2-3 and V is TRBV6-2 or TRBV6-3; 9 bases are a match to TRBD2. The V gene end was trimmed by 2 bases and the J gene end by 1 base; junction bases not matched to a gene: 10. The CDR3 spans 18 residues. Germline-derived CDR1 and CDR2 are MNHEY and SVGEGT. The DNA for the CDR3 is TGTGCCAGCAGTTACCGCATCCCGGGACTAGCCGGCACAGATACGCAGTATTTT. It yields the protein CASSYRIPGLAGTDTQYF.

This chain connects TRBV4-3 to TRBJ2-3, with unresolved D. The germline V gene encodes CDR1 LGHNA and CDR2 YSLEER. The CDR3 is made up of 16 amino acids. V lost 1 base, J lost 4 bases, and 15 bases lay in between. CDR3 coding DNA: TGCGCCAGCAGCCAAGCCCTATCGAATCTTGCAGATACGCAGTATTTT. It is translated as CASSQALSNLADTQYF.

The rearrangement uses TRBV6-6 and TRBJ1-2; 8 bases are shared with TRBD1. There are 13 residues in the CDR3. Germline CDR1 and CDR2: MNHNY and SVGAGI (reference sequence). V shed 4 bases, J shed 7 bases, and the junction held 5 bases outside the gene matches. CDR3 bases: TGTGCCAGCAGTTTCAGGGGGCAGGGTGGCTACACCTTC. Translation: CASSFRGQGGYTF.

The chain has TRBV2 and TRBJ1-4; 8 nucleotides line up with TRBD1. V shed 6 bases, J shed 3 bases, and the junction held 6 bases outside the gene matches. In germline, CDR1 is SNHLY, CDR2 FYNNEI. This CDR3 region has 15 residues. The CDR3 here is CASRKTGGPNEKLFF. CDR3 nucleotides: TGTGCCAGCAGGAAAACAGGGGGACCTAATGAAAAACTGTTTTTT.

The genes are TRBV7-9 and TRBJ2-3; D may be TRBD2 (5 bases). This CDR3 is built from 14 residues. Germline CDR1 SEHNR, CDR2 FQNEAQ (reference sequence). The germline V and J ends were trimmed by 1 base and 5 bases, with 10 bases remaining between them. The CDR3 loop is CASSLGRSEDTQYF. DNA for the CDR3: TGTGCCAGCAGCTTAGGGAGGTCAGAAGATACGCAGTATTTT.

In its sample, this clone was seen many times. The chain is built from TRBV19 and TRBJ1-1; 7 bases line up with TRBD1. The CDR3 is made up of 18 amino acids. Germline CDR1 LNHDA, CDR2 SQIVND (reference sequence). V trimming: 1 base; J trimming: 1 base; junction bases outside the gene matches: 12. The CDR3 is CASSIVQFNRGRNTEAFF. The CDR3 bases are TGTGCCAGTAGTATAGTTCAGTTCAACAGGGGCAGGAACACTGAAGCTTTCTTT.